A single sample is the source of the 28 T cell receptor beta chains below, sequenced in a study of cytomegalovirus exposure and HLA in healthy donors. Assay used: immunoSEQ multiplex PCR; TCRdb lists only in-frame clones, some missing. The sample gives approximately 98,000 clones, approximately 86% of which show up once; more than 2.5% is in the top ten. Input material: PBMCs. These receptors came from a woman aged 18-35 years in good health and CMV-seronegative.

This chain connects TRBV11-2 to TRBJ2-2, with 7 bases lining up with TRBD1. Germline V gene lookup returns CDR1 SGHAT and CDR2 FQNNGV. The CDR3 has 14 residues. V was clipped by 5 bases and J by 6 bases; unmatched bases: 6. The CDR3 nucleotides are TGTGCCAGCAGCGCACAGGGGTTCGCCGGGGAGCTGTTTTTT. This encodes CASSAQGFAGELFF.

This chain joins TRBV2 and TRBJ2-2, with a tentative D call TRBD1 (5 bases). The germline CDR1 and CDR2 sequences are SNHLY and FYNNEI. The V gene lost 9 bases and the J gene lost 5 bases, with 19 bases spanning the gap. The CDR3 loop spans 15 amino acids. This chain's CDR3 is CARTSESGITGELFF. In nucleotides, the CDR3 is TGTGCCAGGACGAGCGAATCAGGGATTACCGGGGAGCTGTTTTTT.

The chain links TRBV25-1 to TRBJ2-7, with 7 bases matching TRBD2. CDR1 and CDR2 from the germline V gene are MGHDK and SYGVNS. This CDR3 is 15 amino acids long. V dropped 2 bases and J dropped 1; count of bases not matched to a gene: 5. The CDR3, as DNA: TGTGCCAGCAGTGAAATGTGGGGGGGATCCTACGAGCAGTACTTC. The encoded protein is CASSEMWGGSYEQYF.

Only a few counts were recorded for this clone. V usage is TRBV28 and J usage is TRBJ2-1; weak D call: TRBD2 (7 bases). Germline lookup yields CDR1 MDHEN and CDR2 SYDVKM. Between the trimmed V and J ends, which lost 5 bases and 7 bases, there was a span of 15 bases. The CDR3 is 14 residues long. The CDR3 coding sequence is TGTGCCAGCAGTCTTGCGGGGGCAGGAAATGAGCAGTTCTTC. The encoded protein is CASSLAGAGNEQFF.

This sequence joins TRBV21-1 and TRBJ2-2; the table's D call, TRBD1, has no DNA check behind it. TRBV21-1 is a pseudogene locus. This CDR3 contains 15 residues. The CDR3 spells CASSFEQGNTGELFF. CDR3 coding DNA: TGTGCCAGCTCTTTTGAACAGGGGAACACCGGGGAGCTGTTTTTT.

As concerns this clone: Other DNA sequences of this sample code for an identical CDR3. The CDR3 DNA sequence: TGTGCCAGCAGTTTAGGGCAAAATCAGCCCCAGCATTTT. This translates into CASSLGQNQPQHF. The chain recombines TRBV27 with TRBJ1-5; D is unresolved. Germline assignment: CDR1 MNHEY and CDR2 SMNVEV (reference sequence). The length of the CDR3 is 13 residues. V was pared by 2 bases and J by 4 bases, with 6 bases between.

V and J are TRBV11-3 and TRBJ2-3; 7 nucleotides match TRBD2. Germline CDR1 is SGHNT and CDR2 is YENEEA. The ends lost 3 bases at V and 5 bases at J; junction bases unmatched: 5. The CDR3 has 14 amino acids. DNA for the CDR3: TGTGCCAGCAGCTTGAGCGGGGCGGGAGATACGCAGTATTTT. Encoded protein: CASSLSGAGDTQYF.

In the case of this clone: Other DNA sequences from this sample encode an identical CDR3 as well. This chain joins TRBV29-1 and TRBJ2-7; the match to TRBD1 covers 8 bases. The CDR3 runs 13 residues. The germline V gene has CDR1 SQVTM and CDR2 ANQGSEA. The V segment lost 3 bases and the J segment 2 bases; nucleotides outside the gene matches: 3. CDR3 region: CSVEAGGAYEQYF. The CDR3 bases are TGCAGCGTTGAGGCAGGGGGCGCCTACGAGCAGTACTTC.

CDR3 in DNA: TGTGCCAGCAGCCTAGAGGGCAGGGGGTATGTCGAGCAGTACTTC. This sequence encodes CASSLEGRGYVEQYF. The chain couples TRBV9 to TRBJ2-7; 7 nucleotides align to TRBD1. Looked up from germline, CDR1 is SGDLS and CDR2 is YYNGEE. This CDR3 is 15 amino acids long. Trimming at V came to 4 bases and at J to 6 bases, leaving 13 bases not matched to a gene. Together with reference TRBV9 and TRBJ2-7, the CDR3 gives the full variable domain: DSGVTQTPKHLITATGQRVTLRCSPRSGDLSVYWYQQSLDQGLQFLIQYYNGEERAKGNILERFSAQQFPDLHSELNLSSLELGDSALYFCASSLEGRGYVEQYFGPGTRLTVT.

This clone was counted a single time. The J gene is TRBJ2-1, the V gene TRBV29-1; TRBD1 matches 9 bases. The CDR3 covers 13 residues. Trimming cost V 8 bases and J 2 bases; bases outside gene matches: 4. In germline, CDR1 is SQVTM, CDR2 ANQGSEA. The CDR3 is CSPWDRAYNEQFF. The CDR3 nucleotides read TGCAGCCCCTGGGACAGGGCCTACAATGAGCAGTTCTTC.

The V call is TRBV5-4, the J call TRBJ2-7; 9 bases align to TRBD2. CDR1 and CDR2 (germline): SGHNT, YYREEE (reference sequence). The CDR3 totals 14 residues. The junction had 6 bases not matched to a gene; V was cut back by 4 bases and J by 4 bases. The CDR3 is CASSHSGGPYEQYF. As DNA, the CDR3 is TGTGCCAGCAGCCATAGCGGGGGACCTTACGAGCAGTACTTC. Full variable domain (missing parts from reference TRBV5-4 and TRBJ2-7): ETGVTQSPTHLIKTRGQQVTLRCSSQSGHNTVSWYQQALGQGPQFIFQYYREEENGRGNFPPRFSGLQFPNYSSELNVNALELDDSALYLCASSHSGGPYEQYFGPGTRLTVT.

The chain links TRBV5-1 to TRBJ2-7; no firm D call. CDR1 SGHRS and CDR2 YFSETQ come from the germline V gene. Deletions cut 0 bases from V and 1 base from J, with 11 bases between. The CDR3 is 15 amino acids. For the CDR3, the DNA is TGCGCCAGCAGCTTGGAGAGACTGGAGTCCTACGAGCAGTACTTC. Encoded protein: CASSLERLESYEQYF.

This clone was detected only a few times. V is TRBV6-1 and J is TRBJ1-3; D is uncertain. Trimming left V 2 bases short and J 0 bases short, with 2 bases between. The CDR3 contains 13 residues. CDR1 and CDR2 (germline): MNHNS, SASEGT. In nucleotides, the CDR3 is TGTGCCAGCAGTGAACGCTCTGGAAACACCATATATTTT. The encoded protein is CASSERSGNTIYF.

The J gene is TRBJ2-7, the V gene TRBV2; 7 bases match TRBD1. V shed 8 bases and J 1 base; nucleotides not matched to a gene: 8. Germline V gene sequence: CDR1 SNHLY, CDR2 FYNNEI. The CDR3 runs 14 residues. CDR3 sequence (DNA): TGTGCCAGCCTGAGACAGGGCCTATCCTACGAGCAGTACTTC. Encoded protein: CASLRQGLSYEQYF.

The chain uses TRBV5-1 and TRBJ2-2; 7 bases are shared with TRBD1. V lost 4 bases, J lost 4 bases, and 4 bases stayed unmatched. Germline lookup yields CDR1 SGHRS and CDR2 YFSETQ. The CDR3 is 14 residues long. CDR3 coding DNA: TGCGCCAGCAGCGACAGGGCATCCACCGGGGAGCTGTTTTTT. It is translated as CASSDRASTGELFF.

The chain couples TRBV18 to TRBJ1-4; 10 bases fit TRBD1. The CDR3 is 14 amino acids. J was trimmed by 6 bases and V by 6 bases; bases with no gene match: 4. The germline V gene encodes CDR1 KGHSH and CDR2 LQKENI. The CDR3 region has the DNA TGTGCCAGCTCGGCCGGGACAGGGGATGAAAAACTGTTTTTT. Its protein product is CASSAGTGDEKLFF.

The chain combines TRBV7-6 with TRBJ2-7, with a possible D match to TRBD2 (5 bases). Germline lookup yields CDR1 SGHVS and CDR2 FNYEAQ. The V end lost 5 bases, the J end lost 2 bases, and 16 bases lay between the germline ends. This CDR3 has 15 residues. CDR3 DNA: TGTGCCAGCAGCCCTAGCAGGACGGAAACCTACGAGCAGTACTTC. This translates into CASSPSRTETYEQYF.

The chain has TRBV28 and TRBJ2-7; 9 bases map to TRBD1. Germline V gives CDR1 MDHEN, CDR2 SYDVKM. The CDR3 contains 14 residues. J was trimmed by 4 bases and V by 6 bases; bases with no gene match: 7. CDR3 residues: CASSQTGQGYEQYF. CDR3 nucleotides: TGTGCCAGCAGCCAGACCGGACAGGGGTACGAGCAGTACTTC.

The J gene is TRBJ2-7, the V gene TRBV7-3; 9 positions match TRBD1. Germline CDR1 and CDR2: SGHTA and FQGTGA. The CDR3 contains 16 residues. V lost 4 bases, J lost 3 bases, and 10 bases stayed unmatched. The CDR3 loop is CASSSYGSGQGYEQYF. CDR3 DNA: TGTGCCAGCAGCTCTTACGGATCGGGACAGGGCTACGAGCAGTACTTC.

This clone was seen once. The rearrangement links TRBV30 to TRBJ1-1; D uncertain. V gave up 0 bases and J gave up 7 bases, with 12 bases separating them. Per germline, CDR1 GTSNPN and CDR2 SVGIG (reference sequence). There are 13 residues in the CDR3. CDR3 nucleotides: TGTGCCTGGAGTGTAACCACTTACGGTGAAGCTTTCTTT. It yields the protein CAWSVTTYGEAFF.

The chain carries TRBV4-1 and TRBJ2-2; maybe TRBD1 (6 bases). Germline V gives CDR1 MGHRA, CDR2 YSYEKL. The CDR3 loop spans 15 amino acids. V lost 4 bases, J lost 5 bases, and 14 bases lay in between. The CDR3 coding sequence is TGCGCCAGCAGCCCGCAACAGGGTGGGACCGGGGAGCTGTTTTTT. Protein: CASSPQQGGTGELFF.

As concerns this clone: This CDR3 is also generated by other DNA sequences in the sample. V gene TRBV27 combines with J gene TRBJ1-5, with no clear D. V was shortened by 5 bases and J by 1 base, with 9 bases between the two germline ends. This CDR3 has 14 amino acids. CDR1 is MNHEY and CDR2 is SMNVEV in the germline V gene (reference sequence). The CDR3, as DNA: TGTGCCAGCAGTCGGAGAGGGAGCAATCAGCCCCAGCATTTT. Encoded protein: CASSRRGSNQPQHF.

The chain employs TRBV4-1 and TRBJ2-7; TRBD1 might be the D (5 bases). CDR3 size: 14 residues. Germline V gene lookup returns CDR1 MGHRA and CDR2 YSYEKL. With 4 bases removed from V and 6 bases from J, the gap between germline ends came to 16 bases. Here the CDR3 reads CASSPRQFAGEQYF. Written as DNA, the CDR3 is TGCGCCAGCAGCCCGAGACAGTTCGCCGGCGAGCAGTACTTC.

Only a few counts were recorded for this clone. The V call is TRBV27, the J call TRBJ1-1; no definite D call. Germline CDR1 and CDR2: MNHEY and SMNVEV (reference sequence). CDR3 length equals 12 residues. Trimming took off 2 bases at V and 7 bases at J, with 8 bases between the two ends. The CDR3 coding sequence is TGTGCCAGCAGTTTAAACGGGTTTGAAGCTTTCTTT. It specifies CASSLNGFEAFF.

The chain uses TRBV7-8 and TRBJ2-1; TRBD1 matches at 7 bases. The V segment lost 5 bases and the J segment 5 bases; nucleotides outside the gene matches: 6. This CDR3 is 14 amino acids long. CDR1 and CDR2 from the germline V gene are SGHVS and FQNEAQ. Here the CDR3 reads CASSPGQSHNEQFF. As DNA, the CDR3 is TGTGCCAGCAGCCCGGGACAGAGCCACAATGAGCAGTTCTTC.

In its sample, this clone was seen once. The chain joins TRBV7-3 to TRBJ2-1, with 9 nucleotides matching TRBD2. Germline-derived CDR1 and CDR2 are SGHTA and FQGTGA. V shed 3 bases and J 7 bases; nucleotides not matched to a gene: 7. CDR3 length: 15 amino acids. The chain's CDR3 is CASSFSGGWGNEQFF. In nucleotides, the CDR3 is TGTGCCAGCAGCTTTAGCGGGGGCTGGGGGAATGAGCAGTTCTTC.

V usage is TRBV18 and J usage is TRBJ1-1, with TRBD1 matching 8 bases. J was trimmed by 7 bases and V by 6 bases; bases with no gene match: 4. The CDR3 runs to 12 residues. Germline CDR1 and CDR2: KGHSH and LQKENI. The CDR3 loop is CASSRTGGEAFF. CDR3 in DNA: TGTGCCAGCTCGCGCACAGGGGGTGAAGCTTTCTTT.

The chain has TRBV30 and TRBJ1-1; tentative D call: TRBD1 (5 bases). Trimming pared 4 bases from V and 4 bases from J, leaving 16 bases between. Germline V gene data show CDR1 as GTSNPN and CDR2 as SVGIG (reference sequence). The CDR3 length is 14 residues. The CDR3 loop is CAWNSLGGGTEAFF. In nucleotides, the CDR3 is TGTGCCTGGAACAGCCTCGGGGGGGGCACTGAAGCTTTCTTT.